The TCR beta chain described here comes from a study of cytomegalovirus exposure and HLA in healthy donors. Turning to the study itself: The same platform as the approximately 640 first-cohort repertoires was used for the 90 to 150 validation repertoires, a later analysis reported. Whole-study findings and limits: Cytomegalovirus-associated status was assigned to 150 to 200 TCR beta chains. As was reported, the classifier diagnosed cytomegalovirus status with high specificity and sensitivity.

A note on this clone: The antigen is undetermined.

Germline assignment: CDR1 MNHEY and CDR2 SVGAGI. Trimming cost V 6 bases and J 4 bases; bases outside gene matches: 6. This CDR3 has 15 amino acids. Here immunoSEQ multiplex PCR was the method, and the copy in TCRdb shows in-frame clones only, minus some. In the table there are 90,000 to 120,000 clones, approximately 94% of which are singletons. A 120-subject validation cohort, separate from the approximately 670-subject first cohort, supplied the donors. This chain joins TRBV6-5 and TRBJ1-5, with TRBD1 matching 10 bases. The sequencing input was PBMCs. The TCR sequence derives from a woman aged 18-29 years in good health and CMV-seronegative. Written as DNA, the CDR3 is TGTGCCAGCAGCAAGGACAGGGGGTTTAATCAGCCCCAGCATTTT. This translates into CASSKDRGFNQPQHF.